Below, 17 T cell receptor beta chains from the same sample are listed, as sequenced in a study of quantifying T cell responses using KT2 cells (dated 2017 in TCRdb). General notes on the study: RNA was DNase-treated and reverse transcribed with TCR alpha and beta constant-region primers, mostly using SuperScript III.

Libraries were constructed by UMI-ligation and nested PCR. Sequenced using an Illumina MiSeq. A single-stranded oligonucleotide bearing the Illumina SP2 sequence and a UMI was ligated to the 3' end of the cDNA with T4 RNA ligase 1. PCR1 ran approximately 4 cycles (98°C 15 s, 69°C 30 s, 72°C 40 s); the beta primer was an equimolar mix of RC1.1 and RC1.2 covering TRBC1 and TRBC2. TCRdb reprocessed the public reads (quality trimming at Q25 with fastp, clone calling with MiXCR) and kept in-frame beta chains. Each record represents a unique CDR3 protein, reported with the most common genes and DNA among its rows. This sample is represented by more than 55,000 distinct CDR3 sequences; around 12% of them were singletons. The ten largest clonotypes hold roughly 9.9% of the sample. The sequenced sample consisted of PBMCs spiked with cells of the T cell clone KT2. The receptors come from a human donor.

This clonotype was recorded many times. The chain couples TRBV20-1 to TRBJ2-2; 10 bases match TRBD1. Germline-derived CDR1 and CDR2 are DFQATT and SNEGSKA (reference sequence). Losses at the gene ends were 6 bases for V and 2 bases for J; bases not matched to a gene: 6. CDR3 length: 15 residues. In DNA form, the CDR3 reads TGCAGTGCGGAAGACAGGGGGCGCAACACCGGGGAGCTGTTTTTT. It is translated as CSAEDRGRNTGELFF.

The genes are TRBV18 and TRBJ2-1; D is ambiguous. V was cut by 2 bases and J by 8 bases, with 10 bases left in between. Germline values: CDR1 KGHSH, CDR2 LQKENI. This CDR3 comprises 13 residues. The CDR3 spells CASSPIRADEQFF. As DNA, the CDR3 is TGTGCCAGCTCACCAATTAGGGCCGATGAGCAGTTCTTC.

The chain combines TRBV29-1 with TRBJ2-1; D may be TRBD2 (7 bases). Trimming pared 8 bases from V and 3 bases from J, leaving 17 bases between. This CDR3 is built from 14 residues. Germline CDR1 is SQVTM and CDR2 is ANQGSEA. CDR3 sequence reads: CSPGGRGSYNEQFF. CDR3 nucleotides: TGCAGCCCTGGGGGGCGGGGGAGCTACAATGAGCAGTTCTTC.

This clonotype was seen repeatedly, ten times or more. The gene calls are TRBV12-5 and TRBJ1-1; D remains ambiguous. The CDR3 is made up of 11 amino acids. Trimming removed 3 bases from V and 6 bases from J, with 5 bases in between. Germline V gives CDR1 LGHNT, CDR2 FRNRAP. The CDR3 here is CASGFFSEAFF. CDR3 nucleotide sequence: TGTGCTAGTGGTTTTTTCTCTGAAGCTTTCTTT.

There are a few counts of this clonotype. The chain links TRBV7-9 to TRBJ1-1; 8 nucleotides agree with TRBD1. There are 15 residues in the CDR3. The germline gives CDR1 SEHNR, CDR2 FQNEAQ (reference sequence). J gave up 1 base and V 5 bases, and 6 bases lay outside the gene matches. The CDR3 region is CASSRIGTGNTEAFF. Written as DNA, the CDR3 is TGTGCCAGCAGCCGCATCGGGACAGGGAACACTGAAGCTTTCTTT.

This clonotype was counted ten times or more. The rearrangement links TRBV2 to TRBJ1-1; tentative D call: TRBD1 (5 bases). V was pared by 6 bases and J by 3 bases, with 11 bases between. The CDR3 has 13 residues. CDR1 is SNHLY, CDR2 FYNNEI, per germline. CDR3 DNA: TGTGCCAGCAGAAATGGGGGGGACACTGAAGCTTTCTTT. This translates into CASRNGGDTEAFF.

The chain couples TRBV2 to TRBJ1-2; D ambiguous. The CDR3 is made up of 12 amino acids. Per the germline V gene, CDR1 is SNHLY and CDR2 is FYNNEI. V was clipped by 3 bases and J by 8 bases, with 10 bases between them. CDR3 nucleotide sequence: TGTGCCAGCAGTGATGCCCAAAGGGGCTACACCTTC. Protein product: CASSDAQRGYTF. The whole variable domain, filled in from reference TRBV2 and TRBJ1-2, reads EPEVTQTPSHQVTQMGQEVILRCVPISNHLYFYWYRQILGQKVEFLVSFYNNEISEKSEIFDDQFSVERPDGSNFTLKIRSTKLEDSAMYFCASSDAQRGYTFGSGTRLTVV.

V usage is TRBV20-1 and J usage is TRBJ2-3; TRBD2 agrees at 10 bases. Germline loops: CDR1 DFQATT, CDR2 SNEGSKA (reference sequence). After removal of 3 bases from V and 2 bases from J, the junction contained 5 bases not matched to a gene. This CDR3 has 15 amino acids. CDR3 loop: CSARPGLALTDTQYF. The DNA for the CDR3 is TGCAGTGCTAGGCCGGGACTAGCGCTCACAGATACGCAGTATTTT.

The chain joins TRBV4-1 to TRBJ2-1; the match to TRBD2 covers 7 bases. The germline CDR1 and CDR2 sequences are MGHRA and YSYEKL. The CDR3 has 11 residues. J gave up 7 bases and V 9 bases, and 3 bases lay outside the gene matches. The CDR3 here is CARRELNEQFF. DNA of the CDR3: TGCGCCAGGCGGGAGTTGAATGAGCAGTTCTTC.

The rearrangement links TRBV12-5 to TRBJ2-3; 10 bases align to TRBD1. This CDR3 region has 16 residues. With V trimmed by 4 bases and J by 5 bases, 9 bases remained unmatched. From germline, CDR1 is LGHNT and CDR2 FRNRAP. The CDR3 spells CASGSSGTGAVDTQYF. The DNA of the CDR3 is TGTGCTAGTGGTTCCTCCGGGACAGGGGCGGTAGATACGCAGTATTTT. Supplemented by reference TRBV12-5 and TRBJ2-3, the full variable domain reads DARVTQTPRHKVTEMGQEVTMRCQPILGHNTVFWYRQTMMQGLELLAYFRNRAPLDDSGMPKDRFSAEMPDATLATLKIQPSEPRDSAVYFCASGSSGTGAVDTQYFGPGTRLTVL.

This clonotype was counted at least ten times. The CDR3 here is CASASRGASYEQYF. CDR3 sequence (DNA): TGCGCCAGCGCGTCACGCGGGGCGTCCTACGAGCAGTACTTC. The rearrangement uses TRBV5-1 and TRBJ2-7; tentatively, D is TRBD2 (6 bases). Germline CDR1 SGHRS, CDR2 YFSETQ. The germline V and J ends were trimmed by 7 bases and 1 base, with 15 bases remaining between them. This CDR3 region has 14 residues.

The genes are TRBV6-2 or TRBV6-3 and TRBJ1-3; D is unclear. The V and J ends lost 6 bases and 5 bases respectively, with 11 bases between them. Germline V gene sequence: CDR1 MNHEY, CDR2 SVGEGT. This CDR3 region has 13 residues. The CDR3: CASSHDERNTIYF. Here the CDR3 DNA reads TGTGCCAGCAGCCACGATGAAAGAAACACCATATATTTT.

This clonotype was counted at least ten times. This may arise from a read error, as a much more abundant clone is one base away. The chain employs TRBV27 and TRBJ2-2, with 7 bases fitting TRBD1. V lost 5 bases and J lost 3; bases outside the gene matches: 3. The CDR3 length is 14 residues. Germline V CDR1 and CDR2: MNHEY, SMNVEV (reference sequence). The CDR3 spells CASSPGQHTGELFF. DNA of the CDR3: TGTGCCAGCAGTCCGGGACAGCACACCGGGGAGCTGTTTTTT.

The chain carries TRBV27 and TRBJ2-5; D remains unclear. Per germline, CDR1 MNHEY and CDR2 SMNVEV (reference sequence). The CDR3 loop spans 14 amino acids. Between the trimmed V and J ends, which lost 6 bases and 2 bases, there was a span of 13 bases. This CDR3 reads CASSPEAQQETQYF. CDR3 coding DNA: TGTGCCAGCAGCCCCGAGGCTCAGCAAGAGACCCAGTACTTC.

This clonotype occurred a few times. The rearrangement uses TRBV7-2 and TRBJ1-2; D ambiguous. Germline V CDR1 and CDR2: SGHTA, FQGNSA. CDR3 length: 13 residues. V shed 4 bases and J shed 4 bases, with 10 bases lying between them. CDR3 sequence: CASSSLNPYGYTF. Here the CDR3 DNA reads TGTGCCAGCAGCTCACTGAACCCCTATGGCTACACCTTC. The entire variable domain, with the rest obtained from reference TRBV7-2 and TRBJ1-2, is as follows: GAGVSQSPSNKVTEKGKDVELRCDPISGHTALYWYRQSLGQGLEFLIYFQGNSAPDKSGLPSDRFSAERTGGSVSTLTIQRTQQEDSAVYLCASSSLNPYGYTFGSGTRLTVV.

The chain couples TRBV2 to TRBJ1-6, with a possible D match to TRBD1 (5 bases). In germline, CDR1 is SNHLY, CDR2 FYNNEI. The CDR3 totals 15 residues. V dropped 6 bases and J dropped 5 bases, with 14 bases sitting between them. CDR3 sequence reads: CASSPRTPDNSPLHF. In DNA, the CDR3 is TGTGCCAGCAGCCCGAGGACACCGGATAATTCACCCCTCCACTTT.

The chain carries TRBV7-9 and TRBJ2-1; 10 bases align to TRBD2. CDR3 length: 17 residues. With V trimmed by 2 bases and J by 8 bases, 12 bases remained unmatched. Germline lookup yields CDR1 SEHNR and CDR2 FQNEAQ (reference sequence). The CDR3 nucleotides are TGTGCCAGCAGCTTATTAGCGGGAGGTCCCCTGAGGGATGAGCAGTTCTTC. Its translation is CASSLLAGGPLRDEQFF.